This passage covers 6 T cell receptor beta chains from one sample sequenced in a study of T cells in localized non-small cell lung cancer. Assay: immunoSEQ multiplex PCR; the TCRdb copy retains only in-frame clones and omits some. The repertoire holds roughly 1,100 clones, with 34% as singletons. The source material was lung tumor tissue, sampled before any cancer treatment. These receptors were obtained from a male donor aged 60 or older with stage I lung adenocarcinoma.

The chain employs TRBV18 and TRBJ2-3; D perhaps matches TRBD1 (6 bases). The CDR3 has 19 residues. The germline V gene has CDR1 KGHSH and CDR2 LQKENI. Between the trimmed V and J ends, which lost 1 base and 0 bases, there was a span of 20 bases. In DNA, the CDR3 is TGTGCCAGCTCACCACTCTTGGACAGCCCTATATCTAGCACAGATACGCAGTATTTT. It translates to CASSPLLDSPISSTDTQYF.

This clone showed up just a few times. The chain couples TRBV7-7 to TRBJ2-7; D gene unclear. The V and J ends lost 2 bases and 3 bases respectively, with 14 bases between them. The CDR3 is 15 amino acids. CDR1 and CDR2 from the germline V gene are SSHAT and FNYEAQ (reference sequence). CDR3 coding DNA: TGTGCCAGCAGCTTATCCCCCCTAACCCACTACGAGCAGTACTTC. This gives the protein CASSLSPLTHYEQYF.

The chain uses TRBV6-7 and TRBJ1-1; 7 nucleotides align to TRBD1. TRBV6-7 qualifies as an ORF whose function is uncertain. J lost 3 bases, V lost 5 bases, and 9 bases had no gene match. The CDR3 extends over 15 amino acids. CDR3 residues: CASSPKTGRDTEAFF. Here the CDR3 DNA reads TGTGCCAGCAGTCCCAAGACAGGGAGGGACACTGAAGCTTTCTTT.

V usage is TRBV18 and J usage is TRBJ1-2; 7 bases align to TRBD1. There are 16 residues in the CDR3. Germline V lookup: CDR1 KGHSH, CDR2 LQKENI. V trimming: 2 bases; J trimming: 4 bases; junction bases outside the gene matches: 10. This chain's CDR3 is CASSPAGQRSSYGYTF. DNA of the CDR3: TGTGCCAGCTCACCAGCGGGACAGAGGTCTAGCTATGGCTACACCTTC.

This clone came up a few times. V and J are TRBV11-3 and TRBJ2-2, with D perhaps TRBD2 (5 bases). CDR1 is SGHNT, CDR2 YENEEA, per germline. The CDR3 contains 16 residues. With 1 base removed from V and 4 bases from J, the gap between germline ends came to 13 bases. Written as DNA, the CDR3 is TGTGCCAGCAGCTTAGTTGAGGGTACGGGCACCGGGGAGCTGTTTTTT. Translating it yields CASSLVEGTGTGELFF.

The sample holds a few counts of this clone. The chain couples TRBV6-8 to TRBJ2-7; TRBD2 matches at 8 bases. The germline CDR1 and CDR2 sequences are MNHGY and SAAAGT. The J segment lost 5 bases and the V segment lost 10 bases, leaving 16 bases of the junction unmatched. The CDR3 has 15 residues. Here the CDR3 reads CAISKNRGGPNEQYF. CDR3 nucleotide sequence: TGTGCCATCAGCAAAAATCGGGGGGGCCCTAACGAGCAGTACTTC.